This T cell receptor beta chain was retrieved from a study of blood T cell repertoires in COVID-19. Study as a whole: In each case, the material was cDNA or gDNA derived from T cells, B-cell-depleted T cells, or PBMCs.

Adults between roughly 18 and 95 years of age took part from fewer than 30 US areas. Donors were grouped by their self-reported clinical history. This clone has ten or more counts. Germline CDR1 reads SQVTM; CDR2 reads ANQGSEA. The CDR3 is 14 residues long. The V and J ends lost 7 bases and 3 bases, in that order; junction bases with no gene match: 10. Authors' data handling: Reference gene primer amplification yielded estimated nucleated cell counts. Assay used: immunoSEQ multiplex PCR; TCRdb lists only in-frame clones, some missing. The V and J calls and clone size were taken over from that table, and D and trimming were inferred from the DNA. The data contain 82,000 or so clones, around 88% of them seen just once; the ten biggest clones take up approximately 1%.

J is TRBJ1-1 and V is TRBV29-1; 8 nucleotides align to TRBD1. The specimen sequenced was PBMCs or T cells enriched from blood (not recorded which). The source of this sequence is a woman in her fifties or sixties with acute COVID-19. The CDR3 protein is CSAVLPGGYTEAFF. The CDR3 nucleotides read TGCAGCGCTGTGCTGCCAGGGGGCTACACTGAAGCTTTCTTT.